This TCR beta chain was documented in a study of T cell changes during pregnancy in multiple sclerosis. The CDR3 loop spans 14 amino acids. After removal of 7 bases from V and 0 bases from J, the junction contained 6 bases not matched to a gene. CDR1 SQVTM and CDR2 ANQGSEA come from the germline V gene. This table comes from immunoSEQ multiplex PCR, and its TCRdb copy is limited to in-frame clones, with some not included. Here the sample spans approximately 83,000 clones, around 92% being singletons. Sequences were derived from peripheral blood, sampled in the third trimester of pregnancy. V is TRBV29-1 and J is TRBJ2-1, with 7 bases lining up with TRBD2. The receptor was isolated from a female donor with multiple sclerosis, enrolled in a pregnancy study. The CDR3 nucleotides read TGCAGCGCCCGGGCGGGAGACTCCTACAATGAGCAGTTCTTC. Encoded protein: CSARAGDSYNEQFF.